The clone carrying this TCR beta chain was seen more than once but under ten times. Its cognate antigen is unknown. The study made its TCR cDNA through 5'RACE template switching. That step introduced a universal primer site along with UMIs. TCRdb itself ran the 5' RACE reads through MiXCR, one entry per CDR3 protein. The sample lists 310,000 or so distinct CDR3 sequences; 3.6% were seen once. This record comes from a study of T cells after yellow fever vaccination. The CDR3 loop spans 12 amino acids. Germline V gives CDR1 DFQATT, CDR2 SNEGSKA (reference sequence). With 3 bases removed from V and 3 bases from J, the gap between germline ends came to 7 bases. Study observations and caveats: A faster peak, day 5 versus 15, was reached by the weaker secondary response. The booster saw the reappearance of most primary-vaccination clones (about 95% CD4, almost 90% CD8).

The chain links TRBV20-1 to TRBJ2-3; no definite D call. The clonotype originates from a man aged 18 to 35 who received the YFV17D yellow fever vaccine. The specimen comprised PBMCs, sampled on the day of the yellow fever booster vaccination. CDR3 nucleotide sequence: TGCAGTGCTAGTCCGTTAACAGATACGCAGTATTTT. It encodes CSASPLTDTQYF.